Given below is one T cell receptor beta chain in context. Profiled with immunoSEQ multiplex PCR; TCRdb holds only in-frame clones, not every one. The sample holds 95,000 to 120,000 clones, 85% seen once. The data belong to a study of blood T cell repertoires in COVID-19. V was cut by 5 bases and J by 6 bases, with 9 bases left in between. The CDR3 contains 12 residues. Germline CDR1 SGHNT, CDR2 YYREEE (reference sequence). The J gene is TRBJ2-4, the V gene TRBV5-4, with a possible D match to TRBD1 (6 bases). The sample was peripheral blood. This receptor was taken from a human donor in a cohort sampled during active COVID-19. The CDR3: CASSSDRNIQYF. The CDR3 DNA reads as TGTGCCAGCAGTTCGGACAGAAACATTCAGTACTTC.